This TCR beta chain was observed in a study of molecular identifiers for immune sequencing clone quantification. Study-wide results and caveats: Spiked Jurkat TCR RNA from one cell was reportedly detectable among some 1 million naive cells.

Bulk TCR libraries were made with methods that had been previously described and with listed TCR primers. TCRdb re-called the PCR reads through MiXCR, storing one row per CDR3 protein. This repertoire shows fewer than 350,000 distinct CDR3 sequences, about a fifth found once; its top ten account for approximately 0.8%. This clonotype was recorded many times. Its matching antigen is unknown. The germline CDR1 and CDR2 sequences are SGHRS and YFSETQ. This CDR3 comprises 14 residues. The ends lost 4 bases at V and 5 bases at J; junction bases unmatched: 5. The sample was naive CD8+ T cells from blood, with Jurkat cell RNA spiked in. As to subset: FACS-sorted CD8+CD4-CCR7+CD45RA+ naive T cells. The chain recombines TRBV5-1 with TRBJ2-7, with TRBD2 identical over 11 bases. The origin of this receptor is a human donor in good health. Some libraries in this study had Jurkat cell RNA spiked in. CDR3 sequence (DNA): TGCGCCAGCAGCCTTAGCGGGGGGGCCAACGAGCAGTACTTC. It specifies CASSLSGGANEQYF.